The 25 T cell receptor beta chains below come from one sample, sequenced in a study of spatial heterogeneity in lung cancer. Stated time point: blood at routine non-recurrence follow-up after resection. One entry per CDR3 protein, called by TCRdb with MiXCR from the 5' RACE reads. Altogether roughly 110,000 distinct CDR3 sequences are present, more than 10% being singletons, with the ten largest covering approximately 24%. This specimen consisted of PBMCs, obtained at follow-up. All receptors derive from a female donor with early-stage non-small cell lung cancer.

This clonotype was seen only a few times. The V call is TRBV4-1, the J call TRBJ1-1, with unresolved D. The CDR3 contains 14 residues. The germline V and J ends were trimmed by 5 bases and 2 bases, with 12 bases remaining between them. Looked up from germline, CDR1 is MGHRA and CDR2 is YSYEKL. CDR3 residues: CASSYQPGNTEAFF. The CDR3 bases are TGCGCCAGCAGCTATCAGCCGGGCAACACTGAAGCTTTCTTT.

This clonotype was seen only a few times. The chain carries TRBV11-1 and TRBJ2-5, with a weak D call TRBD2 (5 bases). Germline lookup yields CDR1 SGHAT and CDR2 FQDESV (reference sequence). Trimming removed 4 bases from V and 1 base from J, with 10 bases in between. The CDR3 is 14 residues long. The chain's CDR3 is CASSSRRPQETQYF. The CDR3 bases are TGTGCCAGCAGCTCCCGGAGGCCCCAAGAGACCCAGTACTTC.

This clonotype was detected many times. This rearrangement joins TRBV5-1 to TRBJ2-1; 9 nucleotides match TRBD2. Trimming took 7 bases from V and 2 from J; bases not matched to a gene: 7. The V gene's germline CDR1 is SGHRS and CDR2 YFSETQ. The CDR3 has 15 residues. CDR3 nucleotides: TGCGCCAGCCAGAGACTAGCGGCTACCTACAATGAGCAGTTCTTC. Translation gives CASQRLAATYNEQFF.

This clonotype was found a few times. The V call is TRBV10-2, the J call TRBJ2-3, with TRBD2 matching 12 bases. V lost 8 bases and J lost 4; bases outside the gene matches: 4. The CDR3 extends over 14 amino acids. Germline V gene lookup returns CDR1 WSHSY and CDR2 SAAADI. The CDR3 nucleotides are TGCGCCAGCCAACTAGCGGGAGGATCAGATACGCAGTATTTT. This translates into CASQLAGGSDTQYF.

In its sample, this clonotype was seen a few times. For the CDR3, the DNA is TGTGCCAGCAGCGTATATGGCTCTCACAATGAGCAGTTCTTC. It is translated as CASSVYGSHNEQFF. This chain joins TRBV9 and TRBJ2-1; no clear D gene. V was clipped by 1 base and J by 5 bases, with 10 bases between them. CDR1 and CDR2 (germline): SGDLS, YYNGEE. The CDR3 is made up of 14 amino acids.

This clonotype was counted a few times. This chain links TRBV18 with TRBJ1-4; 8 bases fit TRBD1. The CDR3 runs 16 residues. Germline CDR1 reads KGHSH; CDR2 reads LQKENI. V was pared by 5 bases and J by 5 bases, with 10 bases of the junction left unmatched. The CDR3 region has the DNA TGTGCCAGCTCAACCGGACAGGGCAGAATGAATGAAAAACTGTTTTTT. Residues: CASSTGQGRMNEKLFF.

The V call is TRBV2, the J call TRBJ2-1; D might be TRBD2 (5 bases). With 4 bases removed from V and 7 bases from J, the gap between germline ends came to 20 bases. This CDR3 is 16 amino acids long. Germline values: CDR1 SNHLY, CDR2 FYNNEI. The CDR3: CASSVSVAPSMNEQFF. CDR3 in DNA: TGTGCCAGCAGTGTTAGCGTAGCCCCCTCGATGAATGAGCAGTTCTTC.

J is TRBJ2-3 and V is TRBV29-1; TRBD2 might be the D (6 bases). The ends were cut back, 3 bases at V and 4 bases at J, with 11 bases in the middle. Germline-derived CDR1 and CDR2 are SQVTM and ANQGSEA. The CDR3 length is 13 residues. The CDR3, as DNA: TGCAGCGTTGATTTCGGGAGTCCAGATACGCAGTATTTT. Its protein is CSVDFGSPDTQYF.

This clonotype was found a few times. The chain is built from TRBV7-2 and TRBJ2-7; 12 positions match TRBD2. The CDR3 extends over 19 amino acids. The V gene end was trimmed by 6 bases and the J gene end by 0 bases; junction bases not matched to a gene: 15. Germline loops: CDR1 SGHTA, CDR2 FQGNSA. The CDR3 is CASSYSGTSGQGGSYEQYF. The CDR3 region has the DNA TGTGCCAGCAGTTATTCCGGGACTAGCGGGCAAGGGGGCTCCTACGAGCAGTACTTC.

The V and J genes are TRBV28 and TRBJ2-7; 9 positions match TRBD2. CDR1 MDHEN and CDR2 SYDVKM come from the germline V gene. The CDR3 sequence is 15 residues long. V lost 3 bases to trimming and J lost 5 bases; unmatched junction nucleotides: 8. This CDR3 reads CASSFGRGRANEQYF. The DNA for the CDR3 is TGTGCCAGCAGTTTTGGTCGCGGGAGGGCCAACGAGCAGTACTTC.

The sample holds one count of this clonotype. This sequence joins TRBV27 and TRBJ1-6; D gene ambiguous. CDR1 is MNHEY, CDR2 SMNVEV, per germline (reference sequence). The CDR3 covers 15 residues. Trimming cost V 8 bases and J 0 bases, with 11 bases left between them. CDR3 sequence (DNA): TGTGCCAGCGCTTTTAAGAGCTCCTATAATTCACCCCTCCACTTT. This sequence encodes CASAFKSSYNSPLHF.

The J gene is TRBJ1-1, the V gene TRBV7-9; 7 bases line up with TRBD1. The CDR3 sequence is 14 residues long. V lost 1 base and J lost 7; bases outside the gene matches: 6. The germline V gene encodes CDR1 SEHNR and CDR2 FQNEAQ (reference sequence). The CDR3 bases are TGTGCCAGCAGCTTAGTGTCAGGGGGAAATGAAGCTTTCTTT. This codes for CASSLVSGGNEAFF.

This chain joins TRBV10-1 and TRBJ2-7; no firm D call. V gave up 10 bases and J gave up 0 bases, with 13 bases separating them. CDR1 is WNHNN and CDR2 is SYGVQD in the germline V gene (reference sequence). The length of the CDR3 is 13 residues. This CDR3 reads CAITPLNSYEQYV. CDR3 nucleotide sequence: TGCGCCATCACACCGCTGAACTCCTACGAGCAGTACGTC.

A few counts support this clonotype. V and J are TRBV10-3 and TRBJ2-5; D not resolved. The CDR3 covers 12 residues. Trimming took 5 bases from V and 1 from J, leaving 5 bases between them. The V gene's germline CDR1 is ENHRY and CDR2 SYGVKD. The CDR3 DNA sequence: TGTGCCATCAGTCCCAGCCAAGAGACCCAGTACTTC. This translates into CAISPSQETQYF.

The genes are TRBV28 and TRBJ1-5; the match to TRBD1 covers 11 bases. V lost 9 bases to trimming and J lost 4 bases; unmatched junction nucleotides: 8. The CDR3 has 15 residues. Germline values: CDR1 MDHEN, CDR2 SYDVKM. The DNA of the CDR3 is TGTGCCAGTAGCCGGGACAGGGGGGTTAATCAGCCCCAGCATTTT. Protein sequence: CASSRDRGVNQPQHF.

This clonotype was recorded many times. The chain recombines TRBV2 with TRBJ2-3; D is unclear. V was shortened by 7 bases and J by 1 base, with 9 bases between the two germline ends. The germline V gene encodes CDR1 SNHLY and CDR2 FYNNEI. The CDR3 extends over 13 amino acids. This CDR3 reads CASKTSRTDTQYF. The CDR3 DNA follows: TGTGCCAGCAAAACCAGTCGCACAGATACGCAGTATTTT.

This chain uses TRBV28 with TRBJ1-5; a possible D gene is TRBD1 (5 bases). CDR1 and CDR2 (germline): MDHEN, SYDVKM. The CDR3 is made up of 13 amino acids. V was shortened by 5 bases and J by 7 bases, with 12 bases between the two germline ends. The CDR3 reads CASSLPGRQPQHF. DNA for the CDR3: TGTGCCAGCAGTCTTCCAGGGAGACAGCCCCAGCATTTT.

This clonotype was counted ten times or more. V and J are TRBV19 and TRBJ1-5; 10 nucleotides line up with TRBD1. CDR1 LNHDA and CDR2 SQIVND come from the germline V gene (reference sequence). CDR3 length: 12 residues. CDR3 DNA sequence: TGTGGTACTGGACAGGGGGATCAGCCCCAGCATTTT. Its translation is CGTGQGDQPQHF.

This clonotype was found a few times. The chain combines TRBV25-1 with TRBJ2-3, with 8 bases that match TRBD2. In germline, CDR1 is MGHDK, CDR2 SYGVNS. V lost 5 bases, J lost 7 bases, and 11 bases stayed unmatched. The CDR3 contains 15 residues. The CDR3 is CASSRPSGGPNTQYF. DNA of the CDR3: TGTGCCAGCAGTCGACCGTCGGGAGGGCCAAATACGCAGTATTTT.

This clonotype was picked up many times. The chain has TRBV4-3 and TRBJ1-5; D not resolved. The V gene's germline CDR1 is LGHNA and CDR2 YSLEER. The CDR3 length is 13 residues. V was cut by 1 base and J by 5 bases, with 6 bases left in between. CDR3 DNA: TGCGCCAGCAGCCAAGTAGCGTATCAGCCCCAGCATTTT. Translation: CASSQVAYQPQHF.

This clonotype was picked up many times. This chain connects TRBV10-3 to TRBJ2-7, with 10 bases that match TRBD2. With V trimmed by 8 bases and J by 5 bases, 12 bases remained unmatched. From germline, CDR1 is ENHRY and CDR2 SYGVKD. This CDR3 region has 15 residues. In DNA form, the CDR3 reads TGTGCCATCTCCCGCCTGGCTAGCGGGAGCGACGAGCAGTACTTC. This sequence encodes CAISRLASGSDEQYF.

The chain uses TRBV28 and TRBJ1-2; D is ambiguous. The germline V gene has CDR1 MDHEN and CDR2 SYDVKM. Trimming left V 5 bases short and J 4 bases short, with 20 bases between. This CDR3 region has 16 residues. The CDR3 spells CASSTSLKQRPYGYTF. As DNA, the CDR3 is TGTGCCAGCAGTACCTCATTAAAACAGCGTCCCTATGGCTACACCTTC.

This clonotype has a count of ten or more. The V gene is TRBV3-1, the J gene TRBJ2-1; D unclear. This CDR3 is 15 amino acids long. V was shortened by 4 bases and J by 3 bases, with 13 bases between the two germline ends. Germline V lookup: CDR1 LGHDT, CDR2 YNNKEL (reference sequence). The CDR3 DNA follows: TGTGCCAGCAGCCTCATAGGATCCCTCTACAATGAGCAGTTCTTC. Protein sequence: CASSLIGSLYNEQFF.

The sample holds a few counts of this clonotype. The V gene is TRBV5-4, the J gene TRBJ2-2, with 16 nucleotides matching TRBD2. Trimming at V came to 3 bases and at J to 7 bases, leaving 9 bases not matched to a gene. The CDR3 has 18 amino acids. CDR1 SGHNT and CDR2 YYREEE come from the germline V gene (reference sequence). CDR3 DNA: TGTGCCAGCAGCTCTACCGGGACTAGCGGGAGGGCGCTCGGGGAGCTGTTTTTT. It codes for CASSSTGTSGRALGELFF.

The chain is built from TRBV3-1 and TRBJ2-1, with 16 bases lining up with TRBD2. V was pared by 6 bases and J by 4 bases, with 9 bases of the junction left unmatched. The germline CDR1 and CDR2 sequences are LGHDT and YNNKEL (reference sequence). The CDR3 runs to 18 residues. CDR3 protein: CASSRGGLAGGPYNEQFF. CDR3 coding DNA: TGTGCCAGCAGTCGAGGGGGACTAGCGGGAGGGCCGTACAATGAGCAGTTCTTC.